These T cell receptor beta chains were read from a single sample in a study of blood T cell repertoires in COVID-19. The data were produced by immunoSEQ multiplex PCR, yet TCRdb's version contains in-frame clones alone and is incomplete. The data contain tens of thousands of clones, approximately 86% of them seen just once; the ten biggest clones take up roughly 9.8%. The material sequenced was peripheral blood. These receptors were collected from a human donor in a cohort sampled during active COVID-19. The CDR3 runs from the conserved cysteine through the conserved F or W. A D gene is named only where the DNA matches it firmly. Only part of the rows carry a size: once, few, many, or a class if the clone is expanded.

clone size	D gene	V gene	J gene	CDR3 protein	CDR3 DNA
.	.	TRBV28	TRBJ1-1	CASSTWGREAFF	TGTGCCAGCAGTACCTGGGGGAGGGAAGCTTTCTTT
.	TRBD1	TRBV29-1	TRBJ1-2	CSILQGDYGYTF	TGCAGCATATTACAGGGGGACTATGGCTACACCTTC
.	TRBD1	TRBV9	TRBJ1-3	CASSRGGQGLPGGNTIYF	TGTGCCAGCAGCCGAGGCGGACAGGGGCTCCCCGGGGGAAACACCATATATTTT
.	.	TRBV2	TRBJ2-2	CASSRANTGELFF	TGTGCCAGCAGCAGGGCCAACACCGGGGAGCTGTTTTTT
once	TRBD2	TRBV5-4	TRBJ2-5	CASSLAGRARRETQYF	TGTGCCAGCAGCTTGGCCGGGAGGGCCCGCCGAGAGACCCAGTACTTC
few	TRBD1	TRBV19	TRBJ1-3	CASSNPGTGPASIIYF	TGTGCCAGTAGTAATCCCGGGACAGGGCCGGCGTCGATAATATATTTT
.	.	TRBV5-1	TRBJ2-5	CASSLEPELQETQYF	TGCGCCAGCAGCTTGGAGCCTGAACTACAAGAGACCCAGTACTTC
.	.	TRBV27	TRBJ2-7	CASSFGGSREQYF	TGTGCCAGCAGTTTTGGGGGCAGTAGGGAGCAGTACTTC
.	TRBD1	TRBV19	TRBJ1-2	CASSVGQGPSGYGYTF	TGTGCCAGTAGTGTGGGACAGGGTCCCTCCGGCTATGGCTACACCTTC
.	.	TRBV30	TRBJ2-7	CAWSLEYEQYF	TGTGCCTGGAGTCTGGAGTACGAGCAGTACTTC
.	.	TRBV11-2	TRBJ1-2	CASSPRRGGALNGYTF	TGTGCCAGCAGCCCACGGCGGGGGGGCGCGTTAAACGGCTACACCTTC
.	.	TRBV3-1/TRBV3-2	TRBJ2-5	CASSLRDQETQYF	TGTGCCAGCAGCCTCAGGGACCAAGAGACCCAGTACTTC
.	TRBD1	TRBV28	TRBJ1-1	CASSDRDSEAFF	TGTGCCAGCAGTGACAGGGATTCTGAAGCTTTCTTT
.	.	TRBV27	TRBJ1-3	CASSIAGNGNTIYF	TGTGCCAGCAGTATAGCGGGGAATGGAAACACCATATATTTT
.	.	TRBV28	TRBJ1-1	CASSFGGGGTEAFF	TGTGCCAGCAGTTTTGGGGGGGGAGGCACTGAAGCTTTCTTT
.	TRBD2	TRBV28	TRBJ2-1	CASSLELAVAQQFF	TGTGCCAGCAGTTTAGAACTAGCGGTGGCTCAGCAGTTCTTC
.	.	TRBV7-9	TRBJ2-1	CASSQASETQFF	TGTGCCAGCAGCCAGGCCTCAGAGACGCAGTTCTTC
.	TRBD2	TRBV10-3	TRBJ2-7	CAINSGGPFEQYF	TGTGCCATCAATAGCGGGGGGCCTTTCGAGCAGTACTTC
few	.	TRBV12-3/TRBV12-4	TRBJ2-5	CASSNRLETQYF	TGTGCCAGCAGTAACAGGTTGGAGACCCAGTACTTC
.	.	TRBV9	TRBJ1-2	CASSVSGALGYTF	TGTGCCAGCAGCGTTTCAGGGGCCCTTGGCTACACCTTC
.	.	TRBV5-6	TRBJ1-1	CASSLYGWEMNTEAFF	TGTGCCAGCAGCTTATATGGGTGGGAGATGAACACTGAAGCTTTCTTT
.	TRBD1	TRBV3-1/TRBV3-2	TRBJ1-1	CASNKGALGGANTEAFF	TGTGCCAGCAACAAGGGGGCCCTCGGGGGGGCTAACACTGAAGCTTTCTTT
.	.	TRBV27	TRBJ2-7	CASSSTGTPTPYEQYF	TGTGCCAGCAGTTCCACAGGGACACCAACCCCCTACGAGCAGTACTTC
.	TRBD2	TRBV10-2	TRBJ2-1	CASTDQEAGAYNEQFF	TGCGCCAGCACCGACCAAGAAGCGGGAGCATACAATGAGCAGTTCTTC
.	TRBD1	TRBV14	TRBJ2-7	CASSPGGTGLYEQYF	TGTGCCAGCAGCCCGGGTGGGACAGGGCTATACGAGCAGTACTTC
.	.	TRBV6-2/TRBV6-3	TRBJ2-6	CASSQRSSGANVLTF	TGTGCCAGCAGCCAACGGAGCTCTGGGGCCAACGTCCTGACTTTC
.	.	TRBV6-1	TRBJ2-1	CASSELVPRSGNEQFF	TGTGCCAGCAGTGAACTCGTCCCGAGAAGTGGCAATGAGCAGTTCTTC